A selection of T cell receptor beta chains follows, all from one sample in a study of Graves' ophthalmopathy and Graves' hyperthyroidism. TCRdb called the multiplex PCR reads again in MiXCR, with one record for every CDR3 protein. The profile covers 740,000 or so distinct CDR3 sequences, with 40% appearing a single time and 44% taken by the ten largest. The sample was peripheral blood. These receptors all stem from an adult man with Graves' ophthalmopathy. Each CDR3 is given with its conserved first and last residue. D genes are given only for firm matches. The size field is filled for only some rows; it gives once, few, many or a size class.

v_gene	d_gene	j_gene	abundance	CDR3nt	CDR3aa
TRBV15	NA	TRBJ2-4	NA	TGTGCCACCAGCAGATCACGAGCCCAAACAGGGTTGGACAAAAACATTCAGTACTTC	CATSRSRAQTGLDKNIQYF
TRBV29-1	NA	TRBJ2-7	many	TGCAGCGTTGAAGGGAAGCAATACGAGCAGTACTTC	CSVEGKQYEQYF
TRBV12-3/TRBV12-4	TRBD1	TRBJ2-5	many	TGTGCCAGCATCGAGACAGGGGCGGAGACCCAGTACTTC	CASIETGAETQYF
TRBV3-1	NA	TRBJ2-5	NA	TGTGCCAGCAGCCAAGAGTCTACAGCAACCAAAGAGACCCAGTACTTC	CASSQESTATKETQYF
TRBV2	NA	TRBJ2-7	few	TGTGCCAGCAGTGAATTGAGAGGATACGAGCAGTACTTC	CASSELRGYEQYF
TRBV9	TRBD1	TRBJ2-7	few	TGTGCCAGCAGCGTAAGGGACAGGGGCTACGAGCAGTACTTC	CASSVRDRGYEQYF
TRBV2	TRBD1	TRBJ1-1	many	TGTGCCAGCAGGGACAGGGGAGGTGCCACTGAAGCTTTCTTT	CASRDRGGATEAFF
TRBV19	NA	TRBJ1-2	many	TGTGCCAGTAGTGCGACAGGAATGGGCTATGGCTACACCTTC	CASSATGMGYGYTF
TRBV2	NA	TRBJ1-1	once	TGTGCCAGCAGTGAAGCACGGGGGCAGCGAAACACTGAAGCTTTCTTT	CASSEARGQRNTEAFF
TRBV10-1	NA	TRBJ2-5	NA	TGCGCCAGCAAGGACCTTGAGGAGACCCAGTACTTC	CASKDLEETQYF
TRBV10-3	TRBD1	TRBJ1-4	NA	TGTGCCATCAGGACAGGGGTTGAAAAACTGTTTTTT	CAIRTGVEKLFF
TRBV10-1	TRBD1	TRBJ2-7	NA	TGCGCCAGCAGTGAGTCGAGGACAGGGACCGAGCAGTACTTC	CASSESRTGTEQYF
TRBV24-1	NA	TRBJ1-5	NA	TGTGCCACCAGTGCCCCAGGGGCTCAGAGAGATCAGCCCCAGCATTTT	CATSAPGAQRDQPQHF
TRBV12-3/TRBV12-4	NA	TRBJ1-2	many	TGTGCCAGCAGTGAAACAGGGCTGGGTGGCTACACCTTC	CASSETGLGGYTF
TRBV27	TRBD1	TRBJ2-7	few	TGTGCCAGCAGTGCGGGACAGGGGAGGCACGAGCAGTACTTC	CASSAGQGRHEQYF
TRBV19	TRBD1	TRBJ1-2	NA	TGTGCCAGTAGTACCTGGAAGTGGACAGGGGAAGCCGGCTACACCTTC	CASSTWKWTGEAGYTF
TRBV29-1	NA	TRBJ1-1	few	TGCAGCGTTTGGCGGATCCATGATGGGGGCACTGAAGCTTTCTTT	CSVWRIHDGGTEAFF
TRBV29-1	TRBD1	TRBJ2-7	many	TGCAGCGTTGAAACCCCGGGACAGACCTACGAGCAGTACTTC	CSVETPGQTYEQYF
TRBV19	TRBD1	TRBJ1-5	NA	TGTGCCAGTAACCCCGACAGGGCCTATAGCAATCAGCCCCAGCATTTT	CASNPDRAYSNQPQHF
TRBV19	NA	TRBJ2-7	NA	TGTGCCAGTAGTACATCGACAGGTTACGAGCAGTACTTC	CASSTSTGYEQYF
TRBV25-1	TRBD2	TRBJ2-7	NA	TGTGCCAGCACGGCGCGGGGGGGGTCCTACGAGCAGTACTTC	CASTARGGSYEQYF
TRBV7-7	NA	TRBJ2-2	few	TGTGCTAGCAGCTTAGATCGGGCCACTAACAGGGAGCTGTTTTTT	CASSLDRATNRELFF
TRBV10-3	TRBD1	TRBJ2-3	NA	TGTGCCATCAGTGAGGGGACAGGGCGAGGGGATACGCAGTATTTT	CAISEGTGRGDTQYF